This TCR beta chain was identified during a study of early T cells in non-severe SARS-CoV-2 infection. Study details: Chains were unpaired, as sequencing was done on bulk RNA from unsorted whole blood.

In the library, individual cDNA molecules carried attached unique molecular identifiers. TCRdb re-analysed the 5' RACE reads in MiXCR, keeping a single row per CDR3 protein. Counted here are some 62,000 distinct CDR3 sequences, approximately 9.3% occurring once; the ten biggest clones make up 1.2%. Sequencing used whole blood. The receptor was derived from an adult who was a healthcare worker with PCR-confirmed SARS-CoV-2 infection or an uninfected control (not recorded which).

This CDR3 reads CASSLLGQGQFF. In DNA form, the CDR3 reads TGTGCCAGCAGCTTATTGGGACAGGGACAGTTCTTC. This chain links TRBV11-2 with TRBJ2-1; 9 positions agree with TRBD1. The CDR3 is 12 residues long. Germline V CDR1 and CDR2: SGHAT, FQNNGV. J was trimmed by 13 bases and V by 2 bases; bases with no gene match: 3. The full variable domain, its missing parts supplied by reference TRBV11-2 and TRBJ2-1, is EAGVAQSPRYKIIEKRQSVAFWCNPISGHATLYWYQQILGQGPKLLIQFQNNGVVDDSQLPKDRFSAERLKGVDSTLKIQPAKLEDSAVYLCASSLLGQGQFFGPGTRLTVL.